Shown below are 19 T cell receptor beta chains from a single sample sequenced in a study of cytomegalovirus exposure and HLA in healthy donors. The PCR used 60 Vbeta and 13 Jbeta primers. TCRdb's table, derived via immunoSEQ multiplex PCR, lists solely in-frame clones and lacks some. Of about 160,000 clones in the sample, roughly 90% are singletons; the top ten hold roughly 1.8%. The sequenced material came from PBMCs. All receptors come from a woman aged 18-35 years in good health and CMV-seronegative.

This chain connects TRBV7-6 to TRBJ2-1; 12 positions match TRBD2. The J segment lost 9 bases and the V segment lost 5 bases, leaving 17 bases of the junction unmatched. In germline, CDR1 is SGHVS, CDR2 FNYEAQ. The CDR3 has 18 amino acids. CDR3 in DNA: TGTGCCAGCAGCCCGACCCCGACTAGCGGGGGCTTCCGGGGTGAGCAGTTCTTC. As protein: CASSPTPTSGGFRGEQFF.

The rearrangement links TRBV7-8 to TRBJ1-1; D gene ambiguous. The CDR3 sequence is 13 residues long. The V gene lost 4 bases and the J gene lost 2 bases, with 8 bases spanning the gap. Germline V gene lookup returns CDR1 SGHVS and CDR2 FQNEAQ. CDR3 amino acids: CASSSQTNTEAFF. The DNA of the CDR3 is TGTGCCAGCAGCTCCCAGACTAACACTGAAGCTTTCTTT.

V gene TRBV28 combines with J gene TRBJ2-7; 13 nucleotides line up with TRBD2. This CDR3 spans 16 amino acids. V was pared by 4 bases and J by 3 bases, with 6 bases of the junction left unmatched. The germline gives CDR1 MDHEN, CDR2 SYDVKM. The CDR3 bases are TGTGCCAGCAGTTGGGGGCGACTAGCGGGGGGCTACGAGCAGTACTTC. Amino acids: CASSWGRLAGGYEQYF.

V gene TRBV7-7 combines with J gene TRBJ2-5, with unresolved D. Trimming pared 1 base from V and 2 bases from J, leaving 8 bases between. Germline loops: CDR1 SSHAT, CDR2 FNYEAQ (reference sequence). The CDR3 extends over 14 amino acids. As DNA, the CDR3 is TGTGCCAGCAGCTTAGGTGGAGATCAAGAGACCCAGTACTTC. Protein: CASSLGGDQETQYF.

The rearrangement links TRBV27 to TRBJ1-5; D gene ambiguous. Between the trimmed V and J ends, which lost 6 bases and 4 bases, there was a span of 13 bases. The germline gives CDR1 MNHEY, CDR2 SMNVEV (reference sequence). The CDR3 totals 14 residues. The CDR3 protein is CASSQGGVNQPQHF. The DNA of the CDR3 is TGTGCCAGCAGCCAAGGCGGGGTAAATCAGCCCCAGCATTTT.

The chain recombines TRBV28 with TRBJ2-7; 10 bases are a match to TRBD1. Germline V gives CDR1 MDHEN, CDR2 SYDVKM. The CDR3 is 17 amino acids. The V segment lost 6 bases and the J segment 3 bases; nucleotides outside the gene matches: 14. In nucleotides, the CDR3 is TGTGCCAGCAGCCCTCTCGACGGGGACAGGGGCCTCTACGAGCAGTACTTC. Amino acids: CASSPLDGDRGLYEQYF.

In its sample, this clone was seen once. The chain combines TRBV27 with TRBJ1-2, with no clear D. Germline V gives CDR1 MNHEY, CDR2 SMNVEV (reference sequence). The CDR3 extends over 12 amino acids. The germline V and J ends were trimmed by 8 bases and 4 bases, with 11 bases remaining between them. CDR3 sequence: CASEHQTYGYTF. DNA of the CDR3: TGTGCCAGCGAACATCAAACCTATGGCTACACCTTC.

CDR3 sequence (DNA): TGTGCCAGCAGCTTGGAATTAGCGGGAGGGCCAGGGGATACGCAGTATTTT. Its translation is CASSLELAGGPGDTQYF. The chain uses TRBV5-4 and TRBJ2-3; 11 bases line up with TRBD2. The CDR3 loop spans 17 amino acids. Germline V CDR1 and CDR2: SGHNT, YYREEE (reference sequence). The junction had 9 bases not matched to a gene; V was cut back by 0 bases and J by 6 bases.

The rearrangement uses TRBV28 and TRBJ2-5; D remains ambiguous. CDR1 is MDHEN, CDR2 SYDVKM, per germline. Deletions cut 5 bases from V and 2 bases from J, with 9 bases between. CDR3 length: 13 amino acids. The CDR3 nucleotides read TGTGCCAGCAGTCTTCCGGTTCAAGAGACCCAGTACTTC. This translates into CASSLPVQETQYF.

The chain uses TRBV28 and TRBJ2-1; TRBD2 agrees at 8 bases. V lost 6 bases and J lost 6; bases outside the gene matches: 10. Germline V lookup: CDR1 MDHEN, CDR2 SYDVKM. The CDR3 extends over 15 amino acids. CDR3 nucleotides: TGTGCCAGCAGCCCCGCCCAGCGGGAGTTCAATGAGCAGTTCTTC. Residues: CASSPAQREFNEQFF.

The chain combines TRBV18 with TRBJ2-5, with TRBD1 matching over 7 bases. The J segment lost 3 bases and the V segment lost 3 bases, leaving 4 bases of the junction unmatched. Germline CDR1 and CDR2: KGHSH and LQKENI. The CDR3 has 14 amino acids. CDR3 DNA sequence: TGTGCCAGCTCACCGAACAGGGGAAAAGAGACCCAGTACTTC. Amino acid sequence: CASSPNRGKETQYF. The variable domain in full, completed from reference TRBV18 and TRBJ2-5, reads NAGVMQNPRHLVRRRGQEARLRCSPMKGHSHVYWYRQLPEEGLKFMVYLQKENIIDESGMPKERFSAEFPKEGPSILRIQQVVRGDSAAYFCASSPNRGKETQYFGPGTRLLVL.

The chain couples TRBV7-8 to TRBJ1-1; perhaps TRBD1 as D (5 bases). Trimming pared 3 bases from V and 9 bases from J, leaving 14 bases between. CDR1 SGHVS and CDR2 FQNEAQ come from the germline V gene. The CDR3 is made up of 13 amino acids. The CDR3 DNA is TGTGCCAGCAGCTTCCCTACAGGTCGGCAAGCTTTCTTT. It codes for CASSFPTGRQAFF.

V usage is TRBV9 and J usage is TRBJ2-7, with 7 bases matching TRBD1. V lost 3 bases, J lost 3 bases, and 12 bases stayed unmatched. This CDR3 spans 16 amino acids. From germline, CDR1 is SGDLS and CDR2 YYNGEE. Here the CDR3 reads CASSGERDRPIYEQYF. The CDR3, as DNA: TGTGCCAGCAGCGGAGAACGGGACAGACCTATCTACGAGCAGTACTTC. Combining the CDR3 with reference TRBV9 and TRBJ2-7 gives the whole variable domain DSGVTQTPKHLITATGQRVTLRCSPRSGDLSVYWYQQSLDQGLQFLIQYYNGEERAKGNILERFSAQQFPDLHSELNLSSLELGDSALYFCASSGERDRPIYEQYFGPGTRLTVT.

The gene calls are TRBV13 and TRBJ2-5; 11 bases agree with TRBD2. J lost 2 bases, V lost 5 bases, and 4 bases had no gene match. Germline V gene sequence: CDR1 PRHDT, CDR2 FYEKMQ (reference sequence). The CDR3 extends over 15 amino acids. CDR3 nucleotides: TGTGCCAGCAGCAAGCTAGCGGGAGGACAAGAGACCCAGTACTTC. It yields the protein CASSKLAGGQETQYF.

V gene TRBV6-1 combines with J gene TRBJ2-3; perhaps TRBD2 as D (5 bases). This CDR3 spans 11 amino acids. Trimming removed 10 bases at V and 4 bases at J, with 9 bases between. Germline V gene sequence: CDR1 MNHNS, CDR2 SASEGT. The CDR3 DNA is TGTGCCACAGTCGGGGCAGATACGCAGTATTTT. Protein: CATVGADTQYF.

This clone was seen a handful of times. J is TRBJ2-1 and V is TRBV5-6, with 9 positions matching TRBD1. The CDR3 sequence is 14 residues long. The J segment lost 8 bases and the V segment lost 5 bases, leaving 8 bases of the junction unmatched. CDR1 SGHDT and CDR2 YYEEEE come from the germline V gene. Here the CDR3 DNA reads TGTGCCAGCAGTTTTGGGGACAGGGACGATGAGCAGTTCTTC. Protein sequence: CASSFGDRDDEQFF.

Only one count was recorded for this clone. J is TRBJ2-5 and V is TRBV30; D is uncertain. V dropped 2 bases and J dropped 5 bases, with 3 bases sitting between them. Germline CDR1 reads GTSNPN; CDR2 reads SVGIG (reference sequence). The CDR3 is made up of 10 amino acids. The CDR3: CAWSSETQYF. For the CDR3, the DNA is TGTGCCTGGAGTTCGGAGACCCAGTACTTC.

This clone has only one observation. J is TRBJ2-5 and V is TRBV9, with a tentative D call TRBD1 (7 bases). The J call may be in error: the DNA end matches TRBJ2-7 better. This CDR3 is 16 amino acids long. Germline V gene sequence: CDR1 SGDLS, CDR2 YYNGEE. This CDR3 reads CASSLGGQLGSYEQYF. The CDR3 nucleotides read TGTGCCAGCAGCCTCGGGGGACAGCTTGGCTCCTACGAGCAGTACTTC.

The chain recombines TRBV7-9 with TRBJ1-5, with D unresolved. Germline V gene lookup returns CDR1 SEHNR and CDR2 FQNEAQ (reference sequence). V was trimmed by 2 bases and J by 5 bases, leaving 7 bases between them. The CDR3 is 13 residues long. CDR3 bases: TGTGCCAGCAGCTTATCGTTCGATCAGCCCCAGCATTTT. Its protein is CASSLSFDQPQHF.